This section outlines one T cell receptor (beta chain) sequence together with its context. The antigen this receptor binds is unknown. No base qualities exist here, and no much larger clone lies one base off it. The trial excluded patients who had a history of autoimmune disease or who were on systemic immunosuppression. In every dose cohort, peripheral blood was drawn for TCR sequencing at baseline, cycle 4 day 1, and cycle 7 day 1. The samples were taken from a phase I, first-in-human, multicenter, open-label dose-escalation trial of ivuxolimab. Adults with locally advanced or metastatic head and neck squamous cell, hepatocellular, melanoma or renal cell carcinoma were enrolled in the trial. Before TCR sequencing, CD4+ T cells and CD8+ T cells were sorted from peripheral blood as separate populations. The data were taken from a study of OX40 agonist ivuxolimab in advanced cancers. Describing the broader study: Ivuxolimab, which targeted the costimulatory receptor OX40 (CD134), was an agonistic, fully human IgG2 monoclonal antibody. Intravenous ivuxolimab was administered to patients every 2 weeks at six dose levels: 0.01, 0.1, 0.3, 1.5, 3 and 10 mg/kg. Of the 50 to 55 dose-escalation patients, hepatocellular carcinoma was present in around 20, melanoma in roughly 15, renal cell carcinoma in 9 and head and neck cancer in 9. The dose-escalation cohort was about 87% male with a mean age of approximately 60 years, ranging from roughly 23 to 80. Prior anti-PD-1, anti-PD-L1 or anti-CTLA-4 therapy was permitted, and approximately 40% of dose-escalation patients had received checkpoint inhibitors. Partial responses occurred in three dose-escalation patients: two with cutaneous melanoma and one with hepatocellular carcinoma. Peripheral TCRbeta sequencing was intended to test whether TCR sequence diversity was altered and clonal T-cell expansion was caused by ivuxolimab. The paper reports the monotherapy dose-escalation portion (N of about 47 patients) of the phase I ivuxolimab trial.

For CDR1 and CDR2, the germline V gene lists SGDLS and YYNGEE. The CDR3 numbers 16 residues from cysteine through phenylalanine. The DNA shown is the 48-base CDR3, in frame from base 1. Trimming at the junction amounts to 2 bases on V and 0 bases on J, and the germline ends lie 12 bases apart. To sequence the TCRbeta CDR3 region, genomic DNA was isolated from the sorted cells. TCRbeta CDR3 regions were sequenced using the immunoSEQ Assay. As stored in TCRdb, this immuneACCESS dataset retains in-frame rearrangements with V and J assigned. A fraction of the clones does not appear; measured against another copy, unresolved V genes explain less than half of the discrepancy, and the remainder lacks a known reason. In all, the sample holds around 35,000 clones, and about 90% of those were seen once. Of the sample, 15% to 20% falls within the top ten clones. Study-wide conclusions, independent of this receptor: After ivuxolimab, expanded clones were on average more numerous among CD8+ T cells than among CD4+ T cells. In partial responders in the 0.1-3.0 mg/kg groups, normalized peripheral clonal expansion was found to be among the lowest, especially among CD8+ T cells. The antigen specificity of the clonally expanded peripheral T cells was not determined. Low levels of normalized T-cell clonal expansion were also seen in some nonresponding patients. Clonal expansion of both CD4+ and CD8+ blood T cells was observed from baseline to week 6 at doses 0.1 to 3.0 mg/kg.

This specimen was CD4+ or CD8+ T cells sorted from blood, taken in a trial of the OX40 agonist ivuxolimab. The rearranged chain carries TRBV9 and TRBJ2-1; the D call is tentative, TRBD1 or TRBD2, as each matches 6 bases. This clonotype was obtained from an adult with an advanced solid tumor such as melanoma, head and neck, liver or kidney cancer. The DNA is as follows: TGTGCCAGCAGCGTCGGTAGGGGGGTCTCCTACAATGAGCAGTTCTTC. It codes for CASSVGRGVSYNEQFF.